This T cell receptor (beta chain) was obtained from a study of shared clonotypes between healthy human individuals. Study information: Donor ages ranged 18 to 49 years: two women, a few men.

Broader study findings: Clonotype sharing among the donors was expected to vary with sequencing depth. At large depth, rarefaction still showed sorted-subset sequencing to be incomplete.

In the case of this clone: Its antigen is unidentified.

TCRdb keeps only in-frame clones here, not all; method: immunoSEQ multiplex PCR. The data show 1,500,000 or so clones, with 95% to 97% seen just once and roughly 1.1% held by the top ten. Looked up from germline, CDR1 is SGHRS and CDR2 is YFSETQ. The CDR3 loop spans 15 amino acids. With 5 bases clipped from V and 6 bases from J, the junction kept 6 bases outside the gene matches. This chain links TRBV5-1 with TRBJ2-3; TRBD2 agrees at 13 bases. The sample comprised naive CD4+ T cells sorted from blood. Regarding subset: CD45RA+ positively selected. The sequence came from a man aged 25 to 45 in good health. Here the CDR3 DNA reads TGCGCCAGCAGGGGACTAGCGGGGATTGGCGATACGCAGTATTTT. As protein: CASRGLAGIGDTQYF.